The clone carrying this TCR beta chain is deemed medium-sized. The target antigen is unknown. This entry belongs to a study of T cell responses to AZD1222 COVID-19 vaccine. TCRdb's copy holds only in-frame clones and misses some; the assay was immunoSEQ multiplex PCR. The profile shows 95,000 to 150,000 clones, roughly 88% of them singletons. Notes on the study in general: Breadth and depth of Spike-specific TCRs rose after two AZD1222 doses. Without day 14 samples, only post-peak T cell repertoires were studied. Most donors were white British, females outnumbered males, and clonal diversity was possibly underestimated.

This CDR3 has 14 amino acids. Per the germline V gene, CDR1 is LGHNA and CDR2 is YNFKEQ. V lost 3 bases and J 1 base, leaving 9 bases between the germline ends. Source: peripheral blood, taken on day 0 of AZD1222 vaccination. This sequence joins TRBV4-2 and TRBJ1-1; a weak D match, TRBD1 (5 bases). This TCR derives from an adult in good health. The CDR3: CASSHGTENTEAFF. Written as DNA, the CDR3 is TGTGCCAGCAGCCATGGGACGGAGAACACTGAAGCTTTCTTT.